Below, 26 T cell receptor beta chains from the same sample are listed, as sequenced in a study of control samples from healthy donors and cancer patients. The repertoire was sequenced with immunoSEQ multiplex PCR; TCRdb's copy has only in-frame clones and lacks some. The profile covers some 120,000 clones, with about 90% appearing a single time and around 1.8% taken by the ten largest. Sequenced sample: blood. The receptors stem from a man younger than 35 in good health.

This chain joins TRBV6-2 or TRBV6-3 and TRBJ2-5, with D unclear. The CDR3 has 12 amino acids. Germline values: CDR1 MNHEY, CDR2 SVGEGT. Trimming removed 6 bases at V and 2 bases at J, with 7 bases between. The CDR3 spells CASSSGQETQYF. DNA of the CDR3: TGTGCCAGCAGCTCTGGGCAAGAGACCCAGTACTTC.

Here the CDR3 reads CASGDDGNPPNYGYTF. As DNA, the CDR3 is TGTGCCAGCGGTGATGACGGCAATCCTCCTAACTATGGCTACACCTTC. This chain links TRBV14 with TRBJ1-2; D gene ambiguous. The CDR3 has 16 amino acids. Trimming took off 8 bases at V and 0 bases at J, with 19 bases between the two ends. Germline V gene data show CDR1 as SGHDN and CDR2 as FVKESK.

The chain is built from TRBV6-2 or TRBV6-3 and TRBJ2-1; maybe TRBD1 (6 bases). V was shortened by 5 bases and J by 9 bases, with 17 bases between the two germline ends. Germline V gene lookup returns CDR1 MNHEY and CDR2 SVGEGT. The CDR3 spans 14 residues. The CDR3 region has the DNA TGTGCCAGCAGTCACGGGACACAGTCAACTGAGCAGTTCTTC. This sequence encodes CASSHGTQSTEQFF.

The J gene is TRBJ2-5, the V gene TRBV19; 8 bases are shared with TRBD1. Germline loops: CDR1 LNHDA, CDR2 SQIVND (reference sequence). CDR3 size: 16 residues. V lost 1 base to trimming and J lost 5 bases; unmatched junction nucleotides: 9. This CDR3 reads CASSIGRGLVGETQYF. CDR3 DNA: TGTGCCAGTAGTATAGGCAGGGGGCTAGTAGGGGAGACCCAGTACTTC.

This chain joins TRBV30 and TRBJ1-5; TRBD1 agrees at 10 bases. CDR3 size: 14 residues. V was pared by 3 bases and J by 6 bases, with 5 bases of the junction left unmatched. Germline V CDR1 and CDR2: GTSNPN, SVGIG (reference sequence). CDR3 bases: TGTGCCTGGAGGGGGACAGGGGAGGGTCAGCCCCAGCATTTT. It translates to CAWRGTGEGQPQHF. Full variable domain (remainder filled in from reference TRBV30 and TRBJ1-5): SQTIHQWPATLVQPVGSPLSLECTVEGTSNPNLYWYRQAAGRGLQLLFYSVGIGQISSEVPQNLSASRPQDRQFILSSKKLLLSDSGFYLCAWRGTGEGQPQHFGDGTRLSIL.

The chain is built from TRBV5-6 and TRBJ2-7, with D possibly matching TRBD1 (6 bases). V shed 3 bases and J shed 3 bases, with 10 bases lying between them. The germline CDR1 and CDR2 sequences are SGHDT and YYEEEE. CDR3 length: 13 amino acids. The CDR3 spells CASSWDTDYEQYF. DNA for the CDR3: TGTGCCAGCAGCTGGGACACAGACTACGAGCAGTACTTC.

A few counts support this clone. As DNA, the CDR3 is TGTGCCAGCAGCTTAGAGCGGACAGACACTGAAGCTTTCTTT. It translates to CASSLERTDTEAFF. The chain combines TRBV7-2 with TRBJ1-1; TRBD1 might be the D (6 bases). The CDR3 has 14 amino acids. V was shortened by 1 base and J by 3 bases, with 9 bases between the two germline ends. Germline loops: CDR1 SGHTA, CDR2 FQGNSA.

The rearrangement uses TRBV2 and TRBJ1-2, with 9 nucleotides matching TRBD1. The CDR3 runs 13 residues. Germline loops: CDR1 SNHLY, CDR2 FYNNEI. With V trimmed by 7 bases and J by 7 bases, 7 bases remained unmatched. CDR3 amino acids: CASNFGQGFGYTF. DNA for the CDR3: TGTGCCAGCAACTTTGGACAGGGGTTTGGCTACACCTTC. The variable domain in full, completed from reference TRBV2 and TRBJ1-2, reads EPEVTQTPSHQVTQMGQEVILRCVPISNHLYFYWYRQILGQKVEFLVSFYNNEISEKSEIFDDQFSVERPDGSNFTLKIRSTKLEDSAMYFCASNFGQGFGYTFGSGTRLTVV.

The chain is built from TRBV6-5 and TRBJ1-2; 8 nucleotides match TRBD1. CDR1 MNHEY and CDR2 SVGAGI come from the germline V gene. V shed 7 bases, J shed 4 bases, and the junction held 5 bases outside the gene matches. This CDR3 spans 13 amino acids. The CDR3 reads CASMVGTGYGYTF. The CDR3, as DNA: TGTGCCAGCATGGTAGGGACAGGCTATGGCTACACCTTC.

This sequence joins TRBV6-6 and TRBJ1-5, with D perhaps matching TRBD1 (5 bases). Per the germline V gene, CDR1 is MNHNY and CDR2 is SVGAGI (reference sequence). V lost 2 bases and J 8 bases, leaving 13 bases between the germline ends. The CDR3 sequence is 14 residues long. The CDR3 DNA is TGTGCCAGCAGTTACGCTGGGACGGACAAGCCCCAGCATTTT. Protein: CASSYAGTDKPQHF.

This chain links TRBV5-1 with TRBJ2-7; 10 positions agree with TRBD2. This CDR3 contains 16 residues. The V gene end was trimmed by 4 bases and the J gene end by 4 bases; junction bases not matched to a gene: 11. From germline, CDR1 is SGHRS and CDR2 YFSETQ. The CDR3 sequence: CASSPKGASGGYEQYF. The CDR3 DNA sequence: TGCGCCAGCAGCCCGAAGGGGGCTAGCGGGGGTTACGAGCAGTACTTC.

The chain is built from TRBV7-3 and TRBJ2-3; D is unclear. Trimming took off 4 bases at V and 4 bases at J, with 12 bases between the two ends. From germline, CDR1 is SGHTA and CDR2 FQGTGA. The CDR3 has 14 amino acids. The CDR3 protein is CASSSNPTPDTQYF. CDR3 bases: TGTGCCAGCAGCTCAAACCCGACACCAGATACGCAGTATTTT.

The chain has TRBV3-1 (or the pseudogene TRBV3-2) and TRBJ2-1; 12 bases fit TRBD2. The germline V gene has CDR1 LGHDT and CDR2 YNNKEL (reference sequence). V shed 5 bases and J 9 bases; nucleotides not matched to a gene: 8. CDR3 length: 15 residues. CDR3 in DNA: TGTGCCAGCAGCTTACCGGGACTAGCGGGCCCTGAGCAGTTCTTC. Translated, it gives CASSLPGLAGPEQFF.

This clone was observed a single time. CDR3 DNA sequence: TGTGCCAGCAGCTTGGGACGGGGGGGAGCTTTCTTT. This gives the protein CASSLGRGGAFF. V usage is TRBV7-6 and J usage is TRBJ1-1; TRBD1 might be the D (5 bases). Deletions cut 3 bases from V and 10 bases from J, with 12 bases between. Germline loops: CDR1 SGHVS, CDR2 FNYEAQ. The CDR3 is made up of 12 amino acids.

This chain links TRBV12-3 or TRBV12-4 with TRBJ1-2; perhaps TRBD1 as D (6 bases). Trimming cost V 5 bases and J 7 bases, with 14 bases left between them. The length of the CDR3 is 13 residues. This CDR3 reads CASSTNQGSGYTF. The DNA of the CDR3 is TGTGCCAGCAGTACGAATCAGGGGAGTGGCTACACCTTC.

This sequence joins TRBV28 and TRBJ2-3; D not certain. CDR1 and CDR2 (germline): MDHEN, SYDVKM. V was clipped by 4 bases and J by 0 bases, with 11 bases between them. CDR3 length equals 15 residues. The CDR3 DNA reads as TGTGCCAGCAGTTCAACAGCAGATAGCACAGATACGCAGTATTTT. Its translation is CASSSTADSTDTQYF.

The rearrangement uses TRBV19 and TRBJ2-6, with TRBD1 matching 10 bases. This CDR3 is built from 17 residues. Losses at the gene ends were 6 bases for V and 2 bases for J; bases not matched to a gene: 7. Germline CDR1 is LNHDA and CDR2 is SQIVND (reference sequence). The CDR3 DNA reads as TGTGCCAGTAGCACCGGGACAGGGGTCGCTGGGGCCAACGTCCTGACTTTC. Protein sequence: CASSTGTGVAGANVLTF.

V gene TRBV3-1 (or the pseudogene TRBV3-2) combines with J gene TRBJ1-4; weak D call: TRBD1 (5 bases). This CDR3 is 16 amino acids long. From germline, CDR1 is LGHDT and CDR2 YNNKEL (reference sequence). With 3 bases removed from V and 4 bases from J, the gap between germline ends came to 15 bases. CDR3 loop: CASSHLLGAGNEKLFF. For the CDR3, the DNA is TGTGCCAGCAGCCATTTACTCGGGGCTGGTAATGAAAAACTGTTTTTT.

The V and J genes are TRBV10-3 and TRBJ2-7, with 7 bases identical to TRBD2. This CDR3 has 17 amino acids. CDR1 ENHRY and CDR2 SYGVKD come from the germline V gene. V dropped 10 bases and J dropped 2; count of bases not matched to a gene: 20. CDR3 bases: TGTGCCACTGGGGGAGGGGTAGGGGCGGGAGTAACCTACGAGCAGTACTTC. As protein: CATGGGVGAGVTYEQYF.

The chain employs TRBV5-1 and TRBJ1-1; the D gene is possibly TRBD1 (5 bases). The germline V and J ends were trimmed by 3 bases and 2 bases, with 11 bases remaining between them. From germline, CDR1 is SGHRS and CDR2 YFSETQ. There are 14 residues in the CDR3. The CDR3 nucleotides are TGCGCCAGCAGCTCGGGGGGAGGAAACACTGAAGCTTTCTTT. Amino acids: CASSSGGGNTEAFF.

On this clone: A read error may account for a junction end that differs from germline. V and J are TRBV7-2 and TRBJ2-7; tentatively, D is TRBD1 (6 bases). CDR1 is SGHTA and CDR2 is FQGNSA in the germline V gene. This CDR3 spans 11 amino acids. The CDR3 sequence is CASSLLQGINF. CDR3 bases: TGTGCCAGCAGCTTACTACAGGGCATCAACTTC.

J is TRBJ2-1 and V is TRBV2; TRBD1 aligns across 9 bases. Trimming took 7 bases from V and 8 from J; bases not matched to a gene: 6. Germline lookup yields CDR1 SNHLY and CDR2 FYNNEI. CDR3 size: 13 residues. The chain's CDR3 is CASKDRGGDEQFF. In DNA form, the CDR3 reads TGTGCCAGCAAGGACAGGGGAGGGGATGAGCAGTTCTTC.

The chain carries TRBV4-3 and TRBJ2-1, with D possibly matching TRBD2 (5 bases). The CDR3 has 13 amino acids. Germline V gives CDR1 LGHNA, CDR2 YSLEER. With 0 bases removed from V and 9 bases from J, the gap between germline ends came to 9 bases. The CDR3 protein is CASSQDSRGEQFF. The CDR3 coding sequence is TGCGCCAGCAGCCAAGATTCCCGGGGTGAGCAGTTCTTC.

V and J are TRBV9 and TRBJ1-2; D possibly corresponds to TRBD1 (5 bases). This CDR3 has 16 amino acids. Germline V gene sequence: CDR1 SGDLS, CDR2 YYNGEE. V lost 0 bases to trimming and J lost 1 base, with 13 bases between them. Here the CDR3 DNA reads TGTGCCAGCAGCGTAGACGGGACCTCCTATAACTATGGCTACACCTTC. This encodes CASSVDGTSYNYGYTF.

The chain combines TRBV19 with TRBJ1-1; TRBD1 might be the D (5 bases). Germline CDR1 reads LNHDA; CDR2 reads SQIVND (reference sequence). This CDR3 contains 12 residues. The V end lost 8 bases, the J end lost 7 bases, and 14 bases lay between the germline ends. The CDR3, as DNA: TGTGCCAGTGGAATACGGGACGGTGAAGCTTTCTTT. The encoded protein is CASGIRDGEAFF. Supplemented by reference TRBV19 and TRBJ1-1, the full variable domain reads DGGITQSPKYLFRKEGQNVTLSCEQNLNHDAMYWYRQDPGQGLRLIYYSQIVNDFQKGDIAEGYSVSREKKESFPLTVTSAQKNPTAFYLCASGIRDGEAFFGQGTRLTVV.

The V gene is TRBV7-3, the J gene TRBJ2-3; 8 bases match TRBD2. This CDR3 is built from 17 residues. The germline CDR1 and CDR2 sequences are SGHTA and FQGTGA. The V segment lost 5 bases and the J segment 5 bases; nucleotides outside the gene matches: 15. CDR3 nucleotides: TGTGCCAGCAGCCTCCACAAAAGAGCGGGGGAGGGAGATACGCAGTATTTT. Protein sequence: CASSLHKRAGEGDTQYF.